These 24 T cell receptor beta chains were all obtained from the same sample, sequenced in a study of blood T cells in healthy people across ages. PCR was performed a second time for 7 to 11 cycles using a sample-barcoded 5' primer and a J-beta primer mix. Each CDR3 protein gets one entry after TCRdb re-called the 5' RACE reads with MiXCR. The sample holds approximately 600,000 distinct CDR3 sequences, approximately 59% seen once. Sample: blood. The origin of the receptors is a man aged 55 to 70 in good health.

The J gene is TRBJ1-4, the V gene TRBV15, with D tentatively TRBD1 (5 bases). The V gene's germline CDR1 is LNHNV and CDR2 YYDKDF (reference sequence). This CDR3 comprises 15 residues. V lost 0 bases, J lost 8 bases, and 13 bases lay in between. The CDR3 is CATSRDGTRTEKLFF. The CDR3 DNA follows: TGTGCCACCAGCAGAGATGGGACCCGGACGGAAAAACTGTTTTTT.

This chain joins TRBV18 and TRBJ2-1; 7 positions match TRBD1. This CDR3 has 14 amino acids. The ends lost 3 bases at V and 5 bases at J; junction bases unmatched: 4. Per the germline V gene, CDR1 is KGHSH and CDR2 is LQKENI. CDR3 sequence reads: CASSPRDSDNEQFF. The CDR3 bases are TGTGCCAGCTCACCGAGGGACAGTGACAATGAGCAGTTCTTC.

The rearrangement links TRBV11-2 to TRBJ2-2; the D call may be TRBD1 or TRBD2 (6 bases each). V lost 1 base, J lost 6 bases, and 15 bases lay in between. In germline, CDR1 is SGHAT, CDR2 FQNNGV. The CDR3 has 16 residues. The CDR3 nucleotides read TGTGCCAGCAGCTTAGGGTTCGGGGGCTATGCCGGGGAGCTGTTTTTT. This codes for CASSLGFGGYAGELFF.

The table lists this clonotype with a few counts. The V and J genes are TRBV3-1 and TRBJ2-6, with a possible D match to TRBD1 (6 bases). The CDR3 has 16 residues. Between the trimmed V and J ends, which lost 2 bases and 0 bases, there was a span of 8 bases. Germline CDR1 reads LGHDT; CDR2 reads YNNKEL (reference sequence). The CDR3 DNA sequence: TGTGCCAGCAGCCAATTGGACAGCTCTGGGGCCAACGTCCTGACTTTC. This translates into CASSQLDSSGANVLTF. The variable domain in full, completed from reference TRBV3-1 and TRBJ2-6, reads DTAVSQTPKYLVTQMGNDKSIKCEQNLGHDTMYWYKQDSKKFLKIMFSYNNKELIINETVPNRFSPKSPDKAHLNLHINSLELGDSAVYFCASSQLDSSGANVLTFGAGSRLTVL.

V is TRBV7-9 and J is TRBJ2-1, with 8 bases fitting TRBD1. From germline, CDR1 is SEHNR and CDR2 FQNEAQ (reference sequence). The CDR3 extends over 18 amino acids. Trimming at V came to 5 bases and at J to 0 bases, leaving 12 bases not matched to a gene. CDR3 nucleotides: TGTGCCAGCAGCCCCGCCGCGGGACAGGCGAGCTCCTACAATGAGCAGTTCTTC. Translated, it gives CASSPAAGQASSYNEQFF. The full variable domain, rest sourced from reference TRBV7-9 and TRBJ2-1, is DTGVSQNPRHKITKRGQNVTFRCDPISEHNRLYWYRQTLGQGPEFLTYFQNEAQLEKSRLLSDRFSAERPKGSFSTLEIQRTEQGDSAMYLCASSPAAGQASSYNEQFFGPGTRLTVL.

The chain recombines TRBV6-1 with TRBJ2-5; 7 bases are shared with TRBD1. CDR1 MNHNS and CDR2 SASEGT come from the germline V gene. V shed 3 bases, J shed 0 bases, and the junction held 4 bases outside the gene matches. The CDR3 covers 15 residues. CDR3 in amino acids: CASSDPGTDQETQYF. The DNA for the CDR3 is TGTGCCAGCAGTGACCCTGGGACAGACCAAGAGACCCAGTACTTC.

The CDR3 region is CASSKNPGQRETQYF. The CDR3 DNA follows: TGTGCCAGCAGTAAAAACCCCGGACAACGGGAGACCCAGTACTTC. This rearrangement joins TRBV2 to TRBJ2-5; a possible D gene is TRBD1 (5 bases). This CDR3 region has 15 residues. Germline V gives CDR1 SNHLY, CDR2 FYNNEI. The V end lost 5 bases, the J end lost 5 bases, and 18 bases lay between the germline ends.

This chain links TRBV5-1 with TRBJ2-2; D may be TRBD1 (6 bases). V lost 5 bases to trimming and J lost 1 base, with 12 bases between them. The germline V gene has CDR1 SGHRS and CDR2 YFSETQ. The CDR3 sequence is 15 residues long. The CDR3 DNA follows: TGCGCCAGCAGGTGGGGACACCTGAACACCGGGGAGCTGTTTTTT. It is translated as CASRWGHLNTGELFF.

DNA for the CDR3: TGTGCCAGCAGCGTGGGACCGAGGAGCTCCTACGAGCAGTACTTC. This sequence encodes CASSVGPRSSYEQYF. The chain is built from TRBV9 and TRBJ2-7; D assignment may be TRBD1 or TRBD2 (5 bases each). Germline V lookup: CDR1 SGDLS, CDR2 YYNGEE. Trimming pared 2 bases from V and 0 bases from J, leaving 12 bases between. The CDR3 is 15 amino acids. Full variable domain (rest looked up from reference TRBV9 and TRBJ2-7): DSGVTQTPKHLITATGQRVTLRCSPRSGDLSVYWYQQSLDQGLQFLIQYYNGEERAKGNILERFSAQQFPDLHSELNLSSLELGDSALYFCASSVGPRSSYEQYFGPGTRLTVT.

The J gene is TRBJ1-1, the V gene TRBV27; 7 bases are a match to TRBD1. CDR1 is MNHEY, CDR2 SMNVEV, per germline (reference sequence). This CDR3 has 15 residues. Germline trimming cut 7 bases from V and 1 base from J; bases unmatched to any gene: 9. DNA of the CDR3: TGTGCCAGCAACGTACAGGGGCTTCAGAACACTGAAGCTTTCTTT. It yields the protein CASNVQGLQNTEAFF.

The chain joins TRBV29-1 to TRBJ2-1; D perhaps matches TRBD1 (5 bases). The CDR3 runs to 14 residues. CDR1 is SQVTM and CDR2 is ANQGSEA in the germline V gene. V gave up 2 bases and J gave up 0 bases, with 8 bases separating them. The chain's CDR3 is CSVEKRGSYNEQFF. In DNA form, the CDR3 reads TGCAGCGTTGAAAAAAGGGGCTCCTACAATGAGCAGTTCTTC.

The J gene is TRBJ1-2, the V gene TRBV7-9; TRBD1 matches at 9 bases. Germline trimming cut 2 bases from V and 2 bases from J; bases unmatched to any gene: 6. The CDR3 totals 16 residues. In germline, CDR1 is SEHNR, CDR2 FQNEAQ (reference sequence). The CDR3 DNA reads TGTGCCAGCAGCTTACCGCGACAGGGGGGGAACTATGGCTACACCTTC. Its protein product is CASSLPRQGGNYGYTF.

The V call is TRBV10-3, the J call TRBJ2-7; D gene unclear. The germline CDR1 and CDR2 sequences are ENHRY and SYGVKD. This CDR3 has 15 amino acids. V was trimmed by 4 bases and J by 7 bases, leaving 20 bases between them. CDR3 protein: CAISAGEVGYNEQYF. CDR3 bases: TGTGCCATCAGTGCAGGAGAGGTCGGCTACAATGAGCAGTACTTC.

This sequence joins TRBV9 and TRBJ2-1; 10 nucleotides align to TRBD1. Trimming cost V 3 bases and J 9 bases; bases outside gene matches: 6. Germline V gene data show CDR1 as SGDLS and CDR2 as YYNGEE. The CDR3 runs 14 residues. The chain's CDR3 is CASSDGQGDGEQFF. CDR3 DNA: TGTGCCAGCAGCGATGGACAGGGGGATGGTGAGCAGTTCTTC.

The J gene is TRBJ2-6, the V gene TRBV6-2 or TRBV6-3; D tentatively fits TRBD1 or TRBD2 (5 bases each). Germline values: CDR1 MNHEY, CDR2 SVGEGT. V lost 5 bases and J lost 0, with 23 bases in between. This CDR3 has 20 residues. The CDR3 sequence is CASSLDTRGQGSSGANVLTF. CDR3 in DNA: TGTGCCAGCAGTCTTGACACTCGCGGGCAGGGCAGCTCTGGGGCCAACGTCCTGACTTTC.

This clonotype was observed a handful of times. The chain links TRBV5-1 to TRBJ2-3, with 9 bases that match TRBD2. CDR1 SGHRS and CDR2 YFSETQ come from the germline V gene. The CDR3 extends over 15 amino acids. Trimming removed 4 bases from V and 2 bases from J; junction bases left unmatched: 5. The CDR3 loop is CASSKAGGSTDTQYF. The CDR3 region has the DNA TGCGCCAGCAGCAAAGCGGGGGGATCCACAGATACGCAGTATTTT.

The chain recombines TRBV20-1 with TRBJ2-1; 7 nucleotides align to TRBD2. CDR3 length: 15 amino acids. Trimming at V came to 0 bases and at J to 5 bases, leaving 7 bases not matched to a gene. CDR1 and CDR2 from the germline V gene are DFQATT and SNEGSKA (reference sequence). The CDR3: CSARDSASGDNEQFF. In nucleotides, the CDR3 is TGCAGTGCTAGAGATTCGGCTAGCGGAGACAATGAGCAGTTCTTC.

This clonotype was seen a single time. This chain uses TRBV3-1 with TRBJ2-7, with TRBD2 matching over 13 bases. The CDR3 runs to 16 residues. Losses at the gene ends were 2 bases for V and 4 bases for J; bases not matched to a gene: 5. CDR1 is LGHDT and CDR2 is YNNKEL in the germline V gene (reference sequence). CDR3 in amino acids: CASSQSTSGGAYEQYF. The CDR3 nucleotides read TGTGCCAGCAGCCAATCTACTAGCGGGGGGGCTTACGAGCAGTACTTC.

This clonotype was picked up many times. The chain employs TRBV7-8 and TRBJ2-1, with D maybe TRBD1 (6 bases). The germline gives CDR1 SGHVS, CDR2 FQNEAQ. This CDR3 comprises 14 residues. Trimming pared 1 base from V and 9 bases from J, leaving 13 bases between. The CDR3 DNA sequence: TGTGCCAGCAGCTTAGGTGAGGGGGTCTTTGAGCAGTTCTTC. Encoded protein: CASSLGEGVFEQFF.

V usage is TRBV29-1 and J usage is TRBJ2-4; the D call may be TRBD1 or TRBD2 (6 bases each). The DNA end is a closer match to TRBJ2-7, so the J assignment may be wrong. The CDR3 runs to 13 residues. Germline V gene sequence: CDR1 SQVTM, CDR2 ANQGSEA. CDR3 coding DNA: TGCAGCGTTGAACATGTAGGGGGGTACGAGCAGTACTTC. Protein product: CSVEHVGGYEQYF.

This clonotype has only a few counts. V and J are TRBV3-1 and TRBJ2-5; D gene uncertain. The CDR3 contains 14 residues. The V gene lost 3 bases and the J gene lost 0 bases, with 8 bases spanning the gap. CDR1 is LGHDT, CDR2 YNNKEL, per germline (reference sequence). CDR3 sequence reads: CASSHWGNQETQYF. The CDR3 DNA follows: TGTGCCAGCAGCCATTGGGGTAACCAAGAGACCCAGTACTTC.

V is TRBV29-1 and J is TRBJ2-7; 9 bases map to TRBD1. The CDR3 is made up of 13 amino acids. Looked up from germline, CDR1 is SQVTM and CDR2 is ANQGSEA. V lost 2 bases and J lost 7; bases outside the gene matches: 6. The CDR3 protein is CSVERDRVNEQYF. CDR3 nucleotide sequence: TGCAGCGTTGAAAGGGACAGGGTCAATGAGCAGTACTTC.

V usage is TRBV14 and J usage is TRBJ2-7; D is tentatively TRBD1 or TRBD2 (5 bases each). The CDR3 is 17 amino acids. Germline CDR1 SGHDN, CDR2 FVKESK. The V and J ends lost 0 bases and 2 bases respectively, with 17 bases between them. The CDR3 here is CASSQEFGGHAPYEQYF. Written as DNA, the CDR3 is TGTGCCAGCAGCCAAGAGTTTGGAGGACACGCGCCCTACGAGCAGTACTTC.

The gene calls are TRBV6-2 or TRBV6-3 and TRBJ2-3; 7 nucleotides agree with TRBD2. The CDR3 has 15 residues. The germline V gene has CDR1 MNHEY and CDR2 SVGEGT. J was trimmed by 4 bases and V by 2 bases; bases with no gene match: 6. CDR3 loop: CASSYTGGGPDTQYF. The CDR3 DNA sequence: TGTGCCAGCAGTTACACTGGCGGGGGTCCAGATACGCAGTATTTT.